This T cell receptor beta chain stems from a study of OX40 agonist ivuxolimab in advanced cancers. Measured with immunoSEQ multiplex PCR; TCRdb has only the in-frame clones, and not every one. The repertoire holds 47,000 or so clones, about 90% seen once, with roughly 48% in the top ten. Germline CDR1 is SQVTM and CDR2 is ANQGSEA. The junction had 6 bases not matched to a gene; V was cut back by 6 bases and J by 8 bases. The CDR3 sequence is 11 residues long. V and J are TRBV29-1 and TRBJ1-2; 7 bases match TRBD1. The source was CD4+ or CD8+ T cells sorted from blood, collected in a trial of the OX40 agonist ivuxolimab. The source is an adult with an advanced solid tumor such as melanoma, head and neck, liver or kidney cancer. The CDR3 sequence is CSVVQGNGYTF. The CDR3 region has the DNA TGCAGCGTGGTACAGGGGAACGGCTACACCTTC.